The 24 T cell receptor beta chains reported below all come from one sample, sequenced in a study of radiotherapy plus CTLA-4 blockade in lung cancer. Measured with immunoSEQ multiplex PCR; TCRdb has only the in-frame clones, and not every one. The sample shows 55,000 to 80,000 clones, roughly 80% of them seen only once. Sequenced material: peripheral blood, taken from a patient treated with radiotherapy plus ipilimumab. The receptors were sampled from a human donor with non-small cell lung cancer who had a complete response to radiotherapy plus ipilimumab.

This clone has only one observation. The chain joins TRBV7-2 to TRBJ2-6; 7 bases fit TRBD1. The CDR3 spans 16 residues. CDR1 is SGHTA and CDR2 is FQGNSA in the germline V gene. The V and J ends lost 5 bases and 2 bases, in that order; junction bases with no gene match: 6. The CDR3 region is CASSPEGATGANVLTF. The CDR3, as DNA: TGTGCCAGCAGCCCCGAGGGGGCGACTGGGGCCAACGTCCTGACTTTC.

Here the CDR3 reads CASLGRGGSNQPQHF. In DNA form, the CDR3 reads TGTGCCAGTTTGGGGCGGGGGGGAAGCAATCAGCCCCAGCATTTT. This chain connects TRBV19 to TRBJ1-5; a weak D match, TRBD1 (5 bases). CDR3 length: 15 residues. Germline loops: CDR1 LNHDA, CDR2 SQIVND (reference sequence). V lost 8 bases and J 1 base, leaving 15 bases between the germline ends.

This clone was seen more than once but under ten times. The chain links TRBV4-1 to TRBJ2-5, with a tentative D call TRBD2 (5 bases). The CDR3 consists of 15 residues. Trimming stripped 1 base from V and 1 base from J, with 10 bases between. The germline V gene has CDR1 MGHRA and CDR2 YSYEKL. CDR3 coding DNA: TGCGCCAGCAGCCAAGCTGCGGGCCGCCAAGAGACCCAGTACTTC. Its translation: CASSQAAGRQETQYF.

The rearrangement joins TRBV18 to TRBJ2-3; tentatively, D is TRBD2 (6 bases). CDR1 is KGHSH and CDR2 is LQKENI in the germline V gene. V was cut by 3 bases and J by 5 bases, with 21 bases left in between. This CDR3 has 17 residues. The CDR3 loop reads CASSPLRGERAEDTQYF. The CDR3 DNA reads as TGTGCCAGCTCACCCCTACGGGGAGAGCGGGCTGAAGATACGCAGTATTTT.

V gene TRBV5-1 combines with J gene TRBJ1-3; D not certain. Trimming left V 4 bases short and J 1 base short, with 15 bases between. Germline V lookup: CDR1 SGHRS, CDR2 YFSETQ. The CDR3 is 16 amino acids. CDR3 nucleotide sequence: TGCGCCAGCAGCCAATCGCTACACGGGTCTGGAAACACCATATATTTT. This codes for CASSQSLHGSGNTIYF.

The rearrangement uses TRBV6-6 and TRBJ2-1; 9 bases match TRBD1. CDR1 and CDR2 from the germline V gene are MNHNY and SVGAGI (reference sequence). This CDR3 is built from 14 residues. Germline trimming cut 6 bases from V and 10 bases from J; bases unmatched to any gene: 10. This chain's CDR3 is CASSAGTGPGEQFF. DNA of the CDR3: TGTGCCAGCAGCGCCGGGACAGGGCCTGGCGAGCAGTTCTTC.

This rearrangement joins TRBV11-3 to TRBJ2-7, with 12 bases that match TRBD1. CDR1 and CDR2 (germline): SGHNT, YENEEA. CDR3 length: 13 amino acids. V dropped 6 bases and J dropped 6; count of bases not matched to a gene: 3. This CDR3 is CASSRDRGREQYV. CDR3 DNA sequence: TGTGCCAGCAGTCGGGACAGGGGGCGCGAGCAGTACGTC.

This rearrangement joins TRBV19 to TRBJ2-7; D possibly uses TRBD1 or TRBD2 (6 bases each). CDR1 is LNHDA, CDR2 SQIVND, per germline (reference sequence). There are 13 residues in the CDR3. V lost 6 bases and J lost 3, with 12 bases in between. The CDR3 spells CASRVRGGYEQYF. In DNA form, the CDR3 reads TGTGCCAGTAGGGTCAGGGGAGGCTACGAGCAGTACTTC.

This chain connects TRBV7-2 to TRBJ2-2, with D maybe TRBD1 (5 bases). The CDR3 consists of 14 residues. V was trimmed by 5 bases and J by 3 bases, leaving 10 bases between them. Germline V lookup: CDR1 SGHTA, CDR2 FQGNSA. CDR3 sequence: CASSTRVDTGELFF. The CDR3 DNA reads TGTGCCAGCAGCACCAGGGTGGACACCGGGGAGCTGTTTTTT. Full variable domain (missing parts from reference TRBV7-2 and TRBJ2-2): GAGVSQSPSNKVTEKGKDVELRCDPISGHTALYWYRQSLGQGLEFLIYFQGNSAPDKSGLPSDRFSAERTGGSVSTLTIQRTQQEDSAVYLCASSTRVDTGELFFGEGSRLTVL.

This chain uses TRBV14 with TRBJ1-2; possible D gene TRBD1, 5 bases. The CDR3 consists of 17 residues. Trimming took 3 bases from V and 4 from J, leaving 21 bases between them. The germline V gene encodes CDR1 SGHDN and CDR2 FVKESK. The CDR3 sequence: CASSQKVTGADGYGYTF. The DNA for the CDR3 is TGTGCCAGCAGCCAGAAGGTTACAGGAGCTGATGGCTATGGCTACACCTTC. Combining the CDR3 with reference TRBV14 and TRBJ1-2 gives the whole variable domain EAGVTQFPSHSVIEKGQTVTLRCDPISGHDNLYWYRRVMGKEIKFLLHFVKESKQDESGMPNNRFLAERTGGTYSTLKVQPAELEDSGVYFCASSQKVTGADGYGYTFGSGTRLTVV.

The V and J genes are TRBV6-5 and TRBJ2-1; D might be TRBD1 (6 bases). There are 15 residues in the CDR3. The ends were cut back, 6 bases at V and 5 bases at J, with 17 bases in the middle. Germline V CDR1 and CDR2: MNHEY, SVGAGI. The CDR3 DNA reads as TGTGCCAGCAGGCCTGTTGGGGGCCGAGACAATGAGCAGTTCTTC. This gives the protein CASRPVGGRDNEQFF.

The CDR3 reads CAIRPGTEDYGYTF. The CDR3, as DNA: TGTGCCATCAGGCCCGGGACAGAAGACTATGGCTACACCTTC. V and J are TRBV10-3 and TRBJ1-2; TRBD1 matches at 7 bases. Germline CDR1 reads ENHRY; CDR2 reads SYGVKD. The CDR3 length is 14 residues. The junction had 7 bases not matched to a gene; V was cut back by 6 bases and J by 3 bases.

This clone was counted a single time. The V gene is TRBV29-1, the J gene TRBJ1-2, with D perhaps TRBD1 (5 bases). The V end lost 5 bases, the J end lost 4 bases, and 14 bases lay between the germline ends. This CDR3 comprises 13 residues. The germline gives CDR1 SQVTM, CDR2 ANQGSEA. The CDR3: CSVQTIDSYGYTF. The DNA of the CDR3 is TGCAGCGTTCAAACGATCGACAGCTATGGCTACACCTTC.

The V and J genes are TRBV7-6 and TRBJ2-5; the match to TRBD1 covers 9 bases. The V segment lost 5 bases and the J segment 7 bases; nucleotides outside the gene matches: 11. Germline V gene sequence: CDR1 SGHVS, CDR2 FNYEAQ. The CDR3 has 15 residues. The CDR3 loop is CASSPRDRVIGTQYF. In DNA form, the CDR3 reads TGTGCCAGCAGCCCCCGGGACAGGGTGATTGGGACCCAGTACTTC. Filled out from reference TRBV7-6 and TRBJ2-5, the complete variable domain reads GAGVSQSPRYKVTKRGQDVALRCDPISGHVSLYWYRQALGQGPEFLTYFNYEAQQDKSGLPNDRFSAERPEGSISTLTIQRTEQRDSAMYRCASSPRDRVIGTQYFGPGTRLLVL.

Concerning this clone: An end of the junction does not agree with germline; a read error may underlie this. The CDR3 DNA reads TGTGCCAGCAGTGAACGGGGGCAGGGAACATTT. This gives the protein CASSERGQGTF. This chain uses TRBV6-1 with TRBJ1-4, with a tentative D call TRBD1 (6 bases). The CDR3 extends over 11 amino acids. CDR1 and CDR2 (germline): MNHNS, SASEGT.

As DNA, the CDR3 is TGCGCCAGCAGCCGGGACATGTTGGAGACCCAGTACTTC. This translates into CASSRDMLETQYF. The genes are TRBV5-1 and TRBJ2-5; weak D call: TRBD1 (6 bases). The V gene's germline CDR1 is SGHRS and CDR2 YFSETQ. Trimming pared 4 bases from V and 5 bases from J, leaving 12 bases between. CDR3 size: 13 residues.

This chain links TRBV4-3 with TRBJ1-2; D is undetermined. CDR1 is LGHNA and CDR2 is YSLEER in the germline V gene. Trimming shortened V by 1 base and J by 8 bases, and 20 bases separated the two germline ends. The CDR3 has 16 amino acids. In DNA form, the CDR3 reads TGCGCCAGCAGCCAAGTGGGTCAATCGGTCTCAAGGGGCTACACCTTC. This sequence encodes CASSQVGQSVSRGYTF.

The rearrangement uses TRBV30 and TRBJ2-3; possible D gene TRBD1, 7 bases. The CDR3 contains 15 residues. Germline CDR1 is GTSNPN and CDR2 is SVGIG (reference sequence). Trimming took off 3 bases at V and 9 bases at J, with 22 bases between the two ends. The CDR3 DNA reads TGTGCCTGGAGGAACTGGAGGGGGCGCCGGGCAACGCAGTATTTT. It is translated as CAWRNWRGRRATQYF.

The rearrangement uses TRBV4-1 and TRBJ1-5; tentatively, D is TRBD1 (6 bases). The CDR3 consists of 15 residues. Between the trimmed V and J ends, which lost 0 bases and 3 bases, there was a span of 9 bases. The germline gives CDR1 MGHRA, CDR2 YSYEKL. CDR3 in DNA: TGCGCCAGCAGCCAAGATACGGGACACAATCAGCCCCAGCATTTT. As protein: CASSQDTGHNQPQHF.

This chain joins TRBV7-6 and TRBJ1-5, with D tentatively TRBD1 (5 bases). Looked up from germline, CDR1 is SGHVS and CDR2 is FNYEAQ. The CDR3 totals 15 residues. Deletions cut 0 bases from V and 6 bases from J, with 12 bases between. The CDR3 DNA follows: TGTGCCAGCAGCTTAGCGCAGGGCGAGGGTCAGCCCCAGCATTTT. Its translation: CASSLAQGEGQPQHF.

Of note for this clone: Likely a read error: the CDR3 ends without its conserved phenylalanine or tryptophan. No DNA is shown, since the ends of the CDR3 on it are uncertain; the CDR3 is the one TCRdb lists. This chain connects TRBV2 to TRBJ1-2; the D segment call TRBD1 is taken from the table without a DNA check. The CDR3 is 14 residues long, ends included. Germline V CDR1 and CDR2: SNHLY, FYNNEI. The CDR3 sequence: CASSEMGTAVQGSV.

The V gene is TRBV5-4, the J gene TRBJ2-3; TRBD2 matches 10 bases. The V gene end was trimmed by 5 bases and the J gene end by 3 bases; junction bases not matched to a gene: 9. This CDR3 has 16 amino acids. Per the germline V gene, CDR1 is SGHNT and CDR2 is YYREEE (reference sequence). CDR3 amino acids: CASRLSGGAGTDTQYF. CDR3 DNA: TGTGCCAGCAGACTAAGCGGGGGGGCCGGGACAGATACGCAGTATTTT.

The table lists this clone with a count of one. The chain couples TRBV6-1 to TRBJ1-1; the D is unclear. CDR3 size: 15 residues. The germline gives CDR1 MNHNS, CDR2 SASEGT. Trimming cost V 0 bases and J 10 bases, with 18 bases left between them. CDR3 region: CASSEAPWEGEGAFF. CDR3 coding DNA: TGTGCCAGCAGTGAAGCCCCTTGGGAGGGTGAAGGAGCTTTCTTT.

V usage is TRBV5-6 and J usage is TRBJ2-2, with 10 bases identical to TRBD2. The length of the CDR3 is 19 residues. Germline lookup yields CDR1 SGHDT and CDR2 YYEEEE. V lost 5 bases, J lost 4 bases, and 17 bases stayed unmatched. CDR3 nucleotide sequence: TGTGCCAGCAGTCCCCTGTTGCTAGCGGGGGCCTTGAGCACCGGGGAGCTGTTTTTT. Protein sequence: CASSPLLLAGALSTGELFF.